The 4 T cell receptor beta chains reported below all come from one sample, sequenced in a study of T-cell reconstitution after alpha-beta-depleted transplantation in children. Using unique molecular identifiers, the investigators prepared the TCRbeta library. Via MiXCR, TCRdb re-called the PCR reads, giving one row per CDR3 protein. The sample holds 350,000 to 500,000 distinct CDR3 sequences, about 40% seen once. The specimen comprised PBMCs, sampled before TCRalphabeta/CD19-depleted stem cell transplant. Receptors were obtained from a girl between 2 and 10 years old with aplastic anemia, due to receive a stem cell transplant.

This clonotype turned up a few times. The DNA is left out, because the CDR3 cannot be placed on it with certainty; the CDR3 is given as TCRdb lists it. The V call is TRBV21-1, the J call TRBJ2-7; the table gives TRBD2 as D, unverified against the DNA. TRBV21-1 is listed as a pseudogene. The CDR3 spans 13 amino acids, including both terminal residues. The CDR3: CASSWAGGNEQYF.

The rearrangement uses TRBV5-1 and TRBJ1-2; D gene unclear. The CDR3 covers 14 residues. CDR1 is SGHRS, CDR2 YFSETQ, per germline. Trimming left V 0 bases short and J 10 bases short, with 16 bases between. This chain's CDR3 is CASSLVYGGRAYTF. DNA for the CDR3: TGCGCCAGCAGCTTGGTGTATGGAGGGAGAGCCTACACCTTC. Based on the CDR3 plus reference TRBV5-1 and TRBJ1-2, the full variable domain is KAGVTQTPRYLIKTRGQQVTLSCSPISGHRSVSWYQQTPGQGLQFLFEYFSETQRNKGNFPGRFSGRQFSNSRSEMNVSTLELGDSALYLCASSLVYGGRAYTFGSGTRLTVV.

V gene TRBV12-3 or TRBV12-4 combines with J gene TRBJ2-2; TRBD2 matches 8 bases. Unmatched junction bases numbered 14, after V lost 5 bases and J lost 6 bases. The CDR3 contains 17 residues. In nucleotides, the CDR3 is TGTGCCAGCAGTCCCAGCGCCGGGAGGGCAATACCCGGGGAGCTGTTTTTT. As protein: CASSPSAGRAIPGELFF.

V gene TRBV7-9 combines with J gene TRBJ2-1; the D is unclear. Germline loops: CDR1 SEHNR, CDR2 FQNEAQ (reference sequence). V was trimmed by 1 base and J by 10 bases, leaving 17 bases between them. The CDR3 covers 15 residues. CDR3 loop: CASSLEAAPFGEQFF. The CDR3 region has the DNA TGTGCCAGCAGCTTAGAGGCTGCCCCCTTCGGGGAGCAGTTCTTC.